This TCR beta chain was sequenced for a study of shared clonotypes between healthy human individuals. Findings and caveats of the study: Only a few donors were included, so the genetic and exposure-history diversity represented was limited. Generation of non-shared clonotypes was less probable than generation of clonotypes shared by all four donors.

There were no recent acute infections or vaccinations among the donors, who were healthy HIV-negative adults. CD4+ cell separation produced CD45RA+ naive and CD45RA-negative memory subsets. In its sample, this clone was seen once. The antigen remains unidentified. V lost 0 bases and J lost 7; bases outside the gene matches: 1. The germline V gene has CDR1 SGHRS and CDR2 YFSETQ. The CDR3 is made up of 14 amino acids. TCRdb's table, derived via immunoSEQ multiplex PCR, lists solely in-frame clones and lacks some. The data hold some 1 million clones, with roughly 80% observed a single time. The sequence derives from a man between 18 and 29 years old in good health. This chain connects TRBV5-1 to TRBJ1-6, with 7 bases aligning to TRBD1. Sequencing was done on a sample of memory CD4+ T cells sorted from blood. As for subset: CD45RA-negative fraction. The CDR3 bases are TGCGCCAGCAGCTTGGCAGGGGGAAATTCACCCCTCCACTTT. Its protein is CASSLAGGNSPLHF. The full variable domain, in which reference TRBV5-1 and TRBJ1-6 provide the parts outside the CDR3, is KAGVTQTPRYLIKTRGQQVTLSCSPISGHRSVSWYQQTPGQGLQFLFEYFSETQRNKGNFPGRFSGRQFSNSRSEMNVSTLELGDSALYLCASSLAGGNSPLHFGNGTRLTVT.